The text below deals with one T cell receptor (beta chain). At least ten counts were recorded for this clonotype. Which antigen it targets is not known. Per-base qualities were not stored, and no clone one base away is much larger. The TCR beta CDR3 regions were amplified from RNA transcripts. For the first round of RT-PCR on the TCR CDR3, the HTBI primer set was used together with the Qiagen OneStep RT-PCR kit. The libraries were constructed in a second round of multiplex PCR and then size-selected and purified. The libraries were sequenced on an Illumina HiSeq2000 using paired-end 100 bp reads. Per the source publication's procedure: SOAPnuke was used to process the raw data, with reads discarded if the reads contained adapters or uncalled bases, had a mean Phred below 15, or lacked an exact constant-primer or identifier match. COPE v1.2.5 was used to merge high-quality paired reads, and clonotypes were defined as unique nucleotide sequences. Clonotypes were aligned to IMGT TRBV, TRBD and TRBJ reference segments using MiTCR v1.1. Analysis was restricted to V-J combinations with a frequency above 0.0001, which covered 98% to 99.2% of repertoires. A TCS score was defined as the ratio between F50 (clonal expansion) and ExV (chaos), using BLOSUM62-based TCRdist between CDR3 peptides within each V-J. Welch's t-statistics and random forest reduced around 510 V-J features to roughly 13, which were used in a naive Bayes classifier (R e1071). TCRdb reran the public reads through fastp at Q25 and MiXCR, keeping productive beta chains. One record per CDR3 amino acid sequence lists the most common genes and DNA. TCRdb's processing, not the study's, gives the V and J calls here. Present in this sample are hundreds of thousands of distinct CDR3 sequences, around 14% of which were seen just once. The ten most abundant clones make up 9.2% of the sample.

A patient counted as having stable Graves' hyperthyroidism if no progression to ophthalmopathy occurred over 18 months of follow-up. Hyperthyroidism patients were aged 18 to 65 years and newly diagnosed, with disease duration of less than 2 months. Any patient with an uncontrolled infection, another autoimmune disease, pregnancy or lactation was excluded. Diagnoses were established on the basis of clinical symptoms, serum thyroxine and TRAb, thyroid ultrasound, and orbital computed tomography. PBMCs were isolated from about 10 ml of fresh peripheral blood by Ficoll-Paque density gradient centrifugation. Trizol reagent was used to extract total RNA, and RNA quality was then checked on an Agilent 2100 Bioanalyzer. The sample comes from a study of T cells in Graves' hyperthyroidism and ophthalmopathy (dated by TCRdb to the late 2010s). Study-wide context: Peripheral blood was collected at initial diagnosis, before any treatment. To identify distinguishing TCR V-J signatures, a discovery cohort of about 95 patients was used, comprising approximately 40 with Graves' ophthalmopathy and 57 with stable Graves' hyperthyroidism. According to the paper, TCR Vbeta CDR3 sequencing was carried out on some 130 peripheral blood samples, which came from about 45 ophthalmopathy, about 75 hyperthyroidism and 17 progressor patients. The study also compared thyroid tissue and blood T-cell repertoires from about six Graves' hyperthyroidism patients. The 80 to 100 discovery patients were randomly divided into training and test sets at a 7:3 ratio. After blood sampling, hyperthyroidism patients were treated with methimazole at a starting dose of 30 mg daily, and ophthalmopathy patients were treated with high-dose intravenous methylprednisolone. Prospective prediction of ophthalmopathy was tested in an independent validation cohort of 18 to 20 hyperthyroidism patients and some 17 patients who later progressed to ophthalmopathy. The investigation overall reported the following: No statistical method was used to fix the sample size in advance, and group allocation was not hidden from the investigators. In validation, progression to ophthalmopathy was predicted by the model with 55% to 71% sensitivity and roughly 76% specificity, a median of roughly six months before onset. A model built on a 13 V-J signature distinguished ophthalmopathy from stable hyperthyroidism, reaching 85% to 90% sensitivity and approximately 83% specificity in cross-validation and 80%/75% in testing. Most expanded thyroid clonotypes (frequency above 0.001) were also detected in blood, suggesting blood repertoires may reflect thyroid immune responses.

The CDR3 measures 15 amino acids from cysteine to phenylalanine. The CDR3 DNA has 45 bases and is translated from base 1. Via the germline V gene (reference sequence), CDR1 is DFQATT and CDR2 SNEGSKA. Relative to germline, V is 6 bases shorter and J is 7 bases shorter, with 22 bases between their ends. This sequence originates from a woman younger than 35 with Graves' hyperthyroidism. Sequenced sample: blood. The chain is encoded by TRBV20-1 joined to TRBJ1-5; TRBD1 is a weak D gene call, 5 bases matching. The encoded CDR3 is CSAKEGNGARQPQHF. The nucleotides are TGCAGTGCAAAAGAGGGAAACGGGGCAAGACAGCCCCAGCATTTT.